These 10 T cell receptor beta chains were all obtained from the same sample, sequenced in a study of cytomegalovirus exposure and HLA in healthy donors. PCR amplification relied on 60 Vbeta primers (plus 13 Jbeta primers). Here immunoSEQ multiplex PCR was the method, and the copy in TCRdb shows in-frame clones only, minus some. The sample lists around 80,000 clones; about a tenth were seen once. The sequencing input was PBMCs. Source of these receptors: a man aged 55 to 69 in good health and CMV-seropositive.

This clone appeared a few times. The chain has TRBV9 and TRBJ2-5; D is possibly TRBD1 (6 bases). The germline V and J ends were trimmed by 0 bases and 2 bases, with 11 bases remaining between them. This CDR3 comprises 15 residues. Germline V gene sequence: CDR1 SGDLS, CDR2 YYNGEE. The CDR3 region has the DNA TGTGCCAGCAGCGTAGTGGTAGGGGGACAAGAGACCCAGTACTTC. Amino acid sequence: CASSVVVGGQETQYF.

This chain joins TRBV14 and TRBJ2-2; the D is unclear. This CDR3 is built from 15 residues. Trimming took off 0 bases at V and 7 bases at J, with 12 bases between the two ends. Germline assignment: CDR1 SGHDN and CDR2 FVKESK. The CDR3 DNA is TGTGCCAGCAGCCAAGACCAGACTCCCATCGGGGAGCTGTTTTTT. It specifies CASSQDQTPIGELFF.

This clone was observed a few times. The chain is built from TRBV5-1 and TRBJ2-2, with TRBD2 matching 9 bases. CDR1 SGHRS and CDR2 YFSETQ come from the germline V gene. This CDR3 is built from 14 residues. The V and J ends lost 9 bases and 2 bases, in that order; junction bases with no gene match: 5. DNA for the CDR3: TGCGCCACCCGCGGGGGGGTAAACACCGGGGAGCTGTTTTTT. This translates into CATRGGVNTGELFF.

The sample holds a few counts of this clone. The chain joins TRBV6-1 to TRBJ2-4; 11 bases line up with TRBD2. Germline lookup yields CDR1 MNHNS and CDR2 SASEGT. Trimming took 1 base from V and 3 from J; bases not matched to a gene: 8. The CDR3 covers 18 residues. CDR3 sequence reads: CASSEDPLAGDVKNIQYF. DNA for the CDR3: TGTGCCAGCAGTGAAGACCCACTAGCGGGAGACGTCAAAAACATTCAGTACTTC.

The rearrangement links TRBV9 to TRBJ2-7; weak D call: TRBD1 (6 bases). Germline lookup yields CDR1 SGDLS and CDR2 YYNGEE. Trimming pared 4 bases from V and 5 bases from J, leaving 16 bases between. There are 14 residues in the CDR3. The CDR3 coding sequence is TGTGCCAGCAGCAAGGGGGACACATTAGACGAGCAGTACTTC. Its protein product is CASSKGDTLDEQYF.

This chain links TRBV13 with TRBJ2-7; 8 nucleotides match TRBD2. After removal of 5 bases from V and 2 bases from J, the junction contained 2 bases not matched to a gene. CDR1 and CDR2 (germline): PRHDT, FYEKMQ (reference sequence). This CDR3 region has 13 residues. In DNA, the CDR3 is TGTGCCAGCAGCCTTAGCGGGACCTACGAGCAGTACTTC. Translated, it gives CASSLSGTYEQYF.

This chain uses TRBV6-5 with TRBJ1-1; D may be TRBD1 (6 bases). The CDR3 consists of 14 residues. Germline values: CDR1 MNHEY, CDR2 SVGAGI. Between the trimmed V and J ends, which lost 6 bases and 1 base, there was a span of 12 bases. In nucleotides, the CDR3 is TGTGCCAGCAGGGGGGGGCTTACGAACACTGAAGCTTTCTTT. It is translated as CASRGGLTNTEAFF.

This clone was recorded a few times. The rearrangement uses TRBV29-1 and TRBJ1-2; D is ambiguous. This CDR3 has 12 residues. V was shortened by 7 bases and J by 7 bases, with 16 bases between the two germline ends. Germline V gives CDR1 SQVTM, CDR2 ANQGSEA. This chain's CDR3 is CSAGRGSGGYTF. CDR3 DNA: TGCAGCGCGGGCCGGGGATCGGGTGGCTACACCTTC.

This clone turned up a few times. The V and J genes are TRBV7-9 and TRBJ1-1; unclear D gene. The CDR3 covers 15 residues. V was clipped by 1 base and J by 1 base, with 10 bases between them. Germline loops: CDR1 SEHNR, CDR2 FQNEAQ (reference sequence). CDR3: CASSLDLAGNTEAFF. The CDR3 DNA follows: TGTGCCAGCAGCTTAGACCTGGCAGGGAACACTGAAGCTTTCTTT.

The CDR3, as DNA: TGCAGCGTAGGGGACATGGGTGAAAAACTGTTTTTT. This gives the protein CSVGDMGEKLFF. The chain employs TRBV29-1 and TRBJ1-4; possible D gene TRBD1, 6 bases. V shed 6 bases and J shed 7 bases, with 12 bases lying between them. CDR3 length: 12 amino acids. The germline gives CDR1 SQVTM, CDR2 ANQGSEA.